The clone carrying this T cell receptor (beta chain) has only one observation. This sample is drawn from a study of OX40 agonist ivuxolimab in advanced cancers. If patients had autoimmune disease history or systemic immunosuppression, they were excluded. The protocol was immunoSEQ multiplex PCR, while the TCRdb copy is restricted to in-frame clones and leaves out a portion. The data hold 45,000 to 50,000 clones, with roughly 90% observed a single time. The starting material was CD4+ or CD8+ T cells sorted from blood, obtained in a trial of the OX40 agonist ivuxolimab. The TCR comes from an adult with an advanced solid tumor such as melanoma, head and neck, liver or kidney cancer.

CDR3 DNA: TGTGCCAGCAGCTTCGAGGTAGCCTACGAGCAGTACTTC. It is translated as CASSFEVAYEQYF. This chain uses TRBV11-1 with TRBJ2-7; D is ambiguous. Trimming removed 3 bases at V and 2 bases at J, with 8 bases between. Per germline, CDR1 SGHAT and CDR2 FQDESV (reference sequence). The CDR3 contains 13 residues.